This T cell receptor beta chain derives from a study of PD-1 blockade in classical Hodgkin lymphoma. Broader study findings: Complete responders showed a baseline diversity that resembled the diversity of newly diagnosed patients. Repertoire difference causes, possibly disease activity or prior therapy, remain undefined. Healthy donors reportedly exceeded newly diagnosed patients in baseline TCR diversity.

The CDR3 totals 12 residues. Germline CDR1 is GTSNPN and CDR2 is SVGIG (reference sequence). Every one of the patients relapsed after autologous stem cell transplantation (brentuximab vedotin exposure was variable). Points on this clone: The antigen remains undetermined.

Sequenced by immunoSEQ multiplex PCR; TCRdb stores in-frame clones only, minus some. The repertoire consists of about 45,000 clones, with approximately 70% occurring once and the leading ten covering 2.5% to 3%. This clonotype originated in a human donor with classical Hodgkin lymphoma. The sequenced sample was peripheral blood mononuclear cells (PBMCs), obtained before the second cycle of nivolumab. J is TRBJ2-5 and V is TRBV30; no firm D call. The DNA end lines up better with TRBJ2-7; the J call may be wrong. The CDR3 protein is CAWSSEPYEQYF. DNA for the CDR3: TGTGCCTGGAGCTCCGAGCCCTACGAGCAGTACTTC.